The T cell receptor beta chain under discussion was sequenced for a study of cytomegalovirus exposure and HLA in healthy donors. V lost 0 bases, J lost 6 bases, and 8 bases lay in between. The CDR3 sequence is 13 residues long. Germline V gene data show CDR1 as SGHRS and CDR2 as YFSETQ. Use of 60 Vbeta and 13 Jbeta primers characterized the PCR. Assay used: immunoSEQ multiplex PCR; TCRdb lists only in-frame clones, some missing. The sample shows 150,000 to 200,000 clones, approximately 70% of them seen only once. This clonotype originated in a man in his late teens or twenties in good health and CMV-seropositive. Sequencing was done on a sample of PBMCs. This chain links TRBV5-1 with TRBJ2-3; D gene unclear. DNA for the CDR3: TGCGCCAGCAGCTTGGGCGTCTCTGATACGCAGTATTTT. Protein sequence: CASSLGVSDTQYF.